Shown below are 23 T cell receptor beta chains from a single sample sequenced in a study of cytomegalovirus exposure and HLA in healthy donors. 60 Vbeta and 13 Jbeta primers were used in PCR. Measured with immunoSEQ multiplex PCR; TCRdb has only the in-frame clones, and not every one. The sample yields 73,000 or so clones, roughly 79% seen once. Input material: PBMCs. The receptors shown here come from a man over 45 in good health and CMV-seronegative.

J is TRBJ2-5 and V is TRBV5-4; D unclear. The germline V gene encodes CDR1 SGHNT and CDR2 YYREEE (reference sequence). This CDR3 spans 14 amino acids. Deletions cut 4 bases from V and 4 bases from J, with 14 bases between. This CDR3 is CASSRAEIAETQYF. Here the CDR3 DNA reads TGTGCCAGCAGCCGTGCGGAGATTGCAGAGACCCAGTACTTC.

The chain recombines TRBV4-2 with TRBJ2-2, with D perhaps TRBD1 (6 bases). This CDR3 has 15 amino acids. Trimming stripped 1 base from V and 1 base from J, with 7 bases between. CDR1 LGHNA and CDR2 YNFKEQ come from the germline V gene. Here the CDR3 reads CASSQVRGNTGELFF. In nucleotides, the CDR3 is TGTGCCAGCAGCCAAGTCAGGGGGAACACCGGGGAGCTGTTTTTT.

The V gene is TRBV2, the J gene TRBJ2-7; D not resolved. The CDR3 is made up of 13 amino acids. CDR1 and CDR2 (germline): SNHLY, FYNNEI. Trimming left V 4 bases short and J 6 bases short, with 13 bases between. The CDR3 loop reads CASSVVRQSEQYF. The DNA for the CDR3 is TGTGCCAGCAGTGTGGTCAGGCAATCCGAGCAGTACTTC. Full variable domain (remainder filled in from reference TRBV2 and TRBJ2-7): EPEVTQTPSHQVTQMGQEVILRCVPISNHLYFYWYRQILGQKVEFLVSFYNNEISEKSEIFDDQFSVERPDGSNFTLKIRSTKLEDSAMYFCASSVVRQSEQYFGPGTRLTVT.

This chain uses TRBV7-8 with TRBJ2-2, with TRBD2 matching over 12 bases. This CDR3 comprises 16 residues. J gave up 7 bases and V 5 bases, and 8 bases lay outside the gene matches. Germline loops: CDR1 SGHVS, CDR2 FQNEAQ. The CDR3 spells CASSPTSGSIGGELFF. The CDR3 nucleotides are TGTGCCAGCAGCCCGACTAGCGGGAGTATCGGCGGGGAGCTGTTTTTT.

The chain's CDR3 is CASSYGIPGAGNTIYF. The CDR3 coding sequence is TGTGCCAGCAGTTACGGTATCCCAGGGGCTGGAAACACCATATATTTT. The chain has TRBV6-5 and TRBJ1-3; D possibly corresponds to TRBD1 (6 bases). Trimming stripped 2 bases from V and 2 bases from J, with 13 bases between. CDR3 length: 16 amino acids. Germline V gives CDR1 MNHEY, CDR2 SVGAGI.

The V call is TRBV19, the J call TRBJ2-3; 7 positions match TRBD2. Trimming took 2 bases from V and 1 from J; bases not matched to a gene: 15. The CDR3 is 19 residues long. The V gene's germline CDR1 is LNHDA and CDR2 SQIVND (reference sequence). Here the CDR3 DNA reads TGTGCCAGTAGTATACGCATTGCTAGCGGCTCACTGGGCACAGATACGCAGTATTTT. Encoded protein: CASSIRIASGSLGTDTQYF.

The chain joins TRBV2 to TRBJ1-1; the D gene is possibly TRBD1 (5 bases). Between the trimmed V and J ends, which lost 3 bases and 8 bases, there was a span of 13 bases. The germline gives CDR1 SNHLY, CDR2 FYNNEI. This CDR3 is 13 amino acids long. CDR3: CASSDGGGREAFF. DNA for the CDR3: TGTGCCAGCAGTGATGGGGGGGGGAGGGAAGCTTTCTTT. The complete variable domain, with remaining parts taken from reference TRBV2 and TRBJ1-1, reads EPEVTQTPSHQVTQMGQEVILRCVPISNHLYFYWYRQILGQKVEFLVSFYNNEISEKSEIFDDQFSVERPDGSNFTLKIRSTKLEDSAMYFCASSDGGGREAFFGQGTRLTVV.

V gene TRBV7-6 combines with J gene TRBJ2-1; 8 positions match TRBD1. The V segment lost 1 base and the J segment 7 bases; nucleotides outside the gene matches: 3. Germline CDR1 and CDR2: SGHVS and FNYEAQ. This CDR3 spans 14 amino acids. CDR3 in amino acids: CASSLVTGGNEQFF. The DNA of the CDR3 is TGTGCCAGCAGCTTAGTAACAGGGGGAAATGAGCAGTTCTTC.

The chain carries TRBV18 and TRBJ1-1; D perhaps matches TRBD1 (6 bases). The CDR3 has 13 amino acids. V was cut by 6 bases and J by 6 bases, with 14 bases left in between. CDR1 and CDR2 (germline): KGHSH, LQKENI. The CDR3 protein is CASSHTGSPEAFF. As DNA, the CDR3 is TGTGCCAGCTCCCACACAGGGTCCCCTGAAGCTTTCTTT. Complete variable domain (other parts from reference TRBV18 and TRBJ1-1): NAGVMQNPRHLVRRRGQEARLRCSPMKGHSHVYWYRQLPEEGLKFMVYLQKENIIDESGMPKERFSAEFPKEGPSILRIQQVVRGDSAAYFCASSHTGSPEAFFGQGTRLTVV.

This clone was observed a few times. The CDR3 reads CASAFGLAGNTDTQYF. CDR3 bases: TGTGCCAGCGCTTTCGGACTAGCGGGTAACACAGATACGCAGTATTTT. The chain uses TRBV2 and TRBJ2-3; 11 bases line up with TRBD2. CDR3 size: 16 residues. The J segment lost 2 bases and the V segment lost 8 bases, leaving 9 bases of the junction unmatched. Germline CDR1 and CDR2: SNHLY and FYNNEI.

The chain has TRBV28 and TRBJ2-2, with 8 bases fitting TRBD2. From germline, CDR1 is MDHEN and CDR2 SYDVKM. The V and J ends lost 5 bases and 1 base, in that order; junction bases with no gene match: 3. The CDR3 has 15 amino acids. CDR3 loop: CASSIAGWNTGELFF. DNA for the CDR3: TGTGCCAGCAGTATAGCGGGGTGGAACACCGGGGAGCTGTTTTTT. Full variable domain (remainder filled in from reference TRBV28 and TRBJ2-2): DVKVTQSSRYLVKRTGEKVFLECVQDMDHENMFWYRQDPGLGLRLIYFSYDVKMKEKGDIPEGYSVSREKKERFSLILESASTNQTSMYLCASSIAGWNTGELFFGEGSRLTVL.

The rearrangement uses TRBV6-5 and TRBJ1-5; TRBD1 might be the D (6 bases). Germline lookup yields CDR1 MNHEY and CDR2 SVGAGI. The CDR3 totals 13 residues. V gave up 2 bases and J gave up 4 bases, with 6 bases separating them. CDR3 region: CASSYQGNQPQHF. The CDR3 DNA is TGTGCCAGCAGTTACCAGGGGAATCAGCCCCAGCATTTT.

The chain combines TRBV4-3 with TRBJ1-1; D may be TRBD1 (5 bases). V was pared by 0 bases and J by 5 bases, with 19 bases between. Germline V gene sequence: CDR1 LGHNA, CDR2 YSLEER. CDR3 size: 17 residues. CDR3 loop: CASSQDRWGTSGTEAFF. The CDR3 DNA sequence: TGCGCCAGCAGCCAAGATAGGTGGGGGACTTCTGGGACTGAAGCTTTCTTT.

The chain employs TRBV30 and TRBJ1-5; perhaps TRBD1 as D (5 bases). The V gene lost 1 base and the J gene lost 6 bases, with 13 bases spanning the gap. CDR3 length: 14 residues. Looked up from germline, CDR1 is GTSNPN and CDR2 is SVGIG (reference sequence). CDR3 nucleotides: TGTGCCTGGAGTGAACGGGGGGGGAGTCAGCCCCAGCATTTT. As protein: CAWSERGGSQPQHF.

This clone was found a few times. J is TRBJ1-5 and V is TRBV19; TRBD1 matches 7 bases. Looked up from germline, CDR1 is LNHDA and CDR2 is SQIVND (reference sequence). This CDR3 is built from 15 residues. V lost 4 bases to trimming and J lost 6 bases; unmatched junction nucleotides: 9. The CDR3 DNA reads as TGTGCCAGTAGTAGCCGGGACAGATCACGTCAGCCCCAGCATTTT. Translation gives CASSSRDRSRQPQHF.

The chain uses TRBV7-6 and TRBJ1-3, with 7 bases matching TRBD1. Trimming removed 6 bases from V and 3 bases from J; junction bases left unmatched: 5. Germline V CDR1 and CDR2: SGHVS, FNYEAQ. The CDR3 extends over 14 amino acids. In DNA, the CDR3 is TGTGCCAGCAGTAACACAGGGGATGGAAACACCATATATTTT. It codes for CASSNTGDGNTIYF.

This chain uses TRBV6-1 with TRBJ2-7; tentative D call: TRBD2 (6 bases). Germline CDR1 and CDR2: MNHNS and SASEGT. The CDR3 runs 12 residues. Trimming took off 6 bases at V and 6 bases at J, with 12 bases between the two ends. The CDR3 DNA is TGTGCCAGCAGGGCAATGGGGGGCGAGCAGTACTTC. It yields the protein CASRAMGGEQYF.

This clone was observed a handful of times. V and J are TRBV5-6 and TRBJ2-7, with 7 bases fitting TRBD1. The CDR3 covers 15 residues. V lost 6 bases to trimming and J lost 0 bases; unmatched junction nucleotides: 9. Germline CDR1 and CDR2: SGHDT and YYEEEE. DNA for the CDR3: TGTGCCAGCATCGAACAGGGGACGAGCTCCTACGAGCAGTACTTC. It encodes CASIEQGTSSYEQYF.

The rearrangement joins TRBV5-6 to TRBJ2-2; 12 nucleotides match TRBD2. The CDR3 is 17 amino acids. Germline V lookup: CDR1 SGHDT, CDR2 YYEEEE. The junction had 4 bases not matched to a gene; V was cut back by 4 bases and J by 0 bases. CDR3 protein: CASSLRLAGANTGELFF. CDR3 nucleotide sequence: TGTGCCAGCAGCCTCAGACTAGCGGGGGCGAACACCGGGGAGCTGTTTTTT.

V gene TRBV28 combines with J gene TRBJ2-3, with 8 bases identical to TRBD2. Per the germline V gene, CDR1 is MDHEN and CDR2 is SYDVKM. V was pared by 3 bases and J by 6 bases, with 8 bases of the junction left unmatched. CDR3 length: 15 residues. Here the CDR3 reads CASSFASGWGDTQYF. The CDR3 DNA reads TGTGCCAGCAGTTTCGCTAGCGGGTGGGGTGATACGCAGTATTTT.

This clone was seen a few times. Its ends do not fully match the called genes, so a read error is possible. The chain is built from TRBV7-9 and TRBJ1-1; no firm D call. Per germline, CDR1 SEHNR and CDR2 FQNEAQ (reference sequence). The CDR3 spans 12 residues. CDR3 DNA: TGTTCCAGCAGCTTATCCCCGGCTGAAGCTTTCTTT. It yields the protein CSSSLSPAEAFF.

There are a few counts of this clone. The chain has TRBV30 and TRBJ1-4; perhaps TRBD1 as D (6 bases). Trimming took 3 bases from V and 0 from J, leaving 11 bases between them. The CDR3 totals 15 residues. Germline V gene lookup returns CDR1 GTSNPN and CDR2 SVGIG (reference sequence). CDR3 sequence (DNA): TGTGCCTGGAGGTCTAGGACAGCAACTAATGAAAAACTGTTTTTT. Amino acid sequence: CAWRSRTATNEKLFF.

The chain links TRBV15 to TRBJ2-3; D is possibly TRBD1 (5 bases). The CDR3 runs 17 residues. Germline V gives CDR1 LNHNV, CDR2 YYDKDF (reference sequence). The V end lost 0 bases, the J end lost 4 bases, and 17 bases lay between the germline ends. The CDR3 protein is CATSREIWTRGADTQYF. The DNA for the CDR3 is TGTGCCACCAGCAGAGAAATCTGGACAAGGGGCGCAGATACGCAGTATTTT.